The 17 T cell receptor beta chains in this list originate from one sample, sequenced in a study of breast tumors, draining lymph nodes, adjacent tissues. The lymph nodes were axillary draining lymph nodes from breast cancer patients. TCRdb reanalysed the multiplex PCR reads using MiXCR and keeps one entry per CDR3 protein. The table shows some 140,000 distinct CDR3 sequences, with 20% to 25% occurring only once. The specimen sequenced was axillary lymph node tissue. These TCRs come from a female donor with breast cancer. Some clones in this sample may be carry-over from other donors' samples.

This clonotype was detected many times. In DNA, the CDR3 is TGTGCCAGCTCCCCGAGAAGGGGCTACGAGCAGTACTTC. Its protein is CASSPRRGYEQYF. The rearrangement joins TRBV18 to TRBJ2-7; TRBD1 might be the D (5 bases). Looked up from germline, CDR1 is KGHSH and CDR2 is LQKENI. This CDR3 region has 13 residues. V shed 6 bases and J shed 3 bases, with 12 bases lying between them.

This clonotype was recorded once. Germline is not matched at one junction end, which may reflect a read error. The rearrangement joins TRBV4-1 to TRBJ2-1; TRBD1 matches 8 bases. There are 15 residues in the CDR3. Germline V gene lookup returns CDR1 MGHRA and CDR2 YSYEKL. This CDR3 is CASSQEDRAYNEQLF. The CDR3 region has the DNA TGCGCCAGCAGCCAAGAGGACAGGGCCTACAATGAGCAGCTCTTC.

This clonotype was seen repeatedly, ten times or more. The chain uses TRBV10-3 and TRBJ2-5; D ambiguous. The V gene's germline CDR1 is ENHRY and CDR2 SYGVKD. V was shortened by 0 bases and J by 1 base, with 6 bases between the two germline ends. CDR3 length equals 14 residues. CDR3 nucleotides: TGTGCCATCAGTGAGTCGGGTAGCCAAGAGACCCAGTACTTC. Translation gives CAISESGSQETQYF.

This clonotype appeared many times. This sequence joins TRBV20-1 and TRBJ1-3; D is uncertain. The CDR3 has 13 residues. Deletions cut 2 bases from V and 3 bases from J, with 8 bases between. The V gene's germline CDR1 is DFQATT and CDR2 SNEGSKA (reference sequence). The chain's CDR3 is CSARQSGGNTIYF. DNA of the CDR3: TGCAGTGCTAGACAGTCCGGTGGAAACACCATATATTTT.

V gene TRBV6-1 combines with J gene TRBJ2-5, with TRBD1 matching 10 bases. The germline CDR1 and CDR2 sequences are MNHNS and SASEGT. The trim removed 0 bases at V and 2 bases at J, leaving 6 bases unmatched. The CDR3 is made up of 17 amino acids. Here the CDR3 reads CASSEAGQGSPQETQYF. Written as DNA, the CDR3 is TGTGCCAGCAGTGAAGCGGGACAGGGGTCCCCACAAGAGACCCAGTACTTC.

The chain recombines TRBV6-1 with TRBJ2-2; 7 bases line up with TRBD1. The CDR3 spans 15 residues. With 6 bases clipped from V and 6 bases from J, the junction kept 10 bases outside the gene matches. CDR1 is MNHNS, CDR2 SASEGT, per germline. The CDR3 is CASSADRLSAGELFF. DNA of the CDR3: TGTGCCAGCAGCGCGGACAGGCTCTCCGCCGGGGAGCTGTTTTTT.

At least ten counts were recorded for this clonotype. The rearrangement uses TRBV7-3 and TRBJ2-1; 10 bases map to TRBD1. The CDR3 is 13 amino acids. The junction had 4 bases not matched to a gene; V was cut back by 5 bases and J by 9 bases. Looked up from germline, CDR1 is SGHTA and CDR2 is FQGTGA. CDR3 DNA: TGTGCCAGCAGCGTGACAGGGGGCAGTGAGCAGTTCTTC. Amino acids: CASSVTGGSEQFF.

Regarding this clonotype: A read error is possible here, since a much larger clone lies one base away. Since no conserved phenylalanine or tryptophan closes the CDR3, a read error is the likely cause. This sequence joins TRBV7-3 and TRBJ2-2; possibly TRBD1 for D (5 bases). Trimming took off 4 bases at V and 1 base at J, with 7 bases between the two ends. Per germline, CDR1 SGHTA and CDR2 FQGTGA. CDR3 length equals 14 residues. The CDR3 DNA reads TGTGCCAGCAGCTCTGGACAGAACACCGGGGAGCTGTTTCTT. Translated: CASSSGQNTGELFL.

This clonotype appeared a few times. V gene TRBV18 combines with J gene TRBJ1-2; 9 positions agree with TRBD1. V was clipped by 3 bases and J by 1 base; unmatched bases: 3. CDR3 length equals 15 residues. Germline assignment: CDR1 KGHSH and CDR2 LQKENI. The CDR3 here is CASSPGQGHNYGYTF. The CDR3, as DNA: TGTGCCAGCTCACCGGGACAGGGTCATAACTATGGCTACACCTTC.

Details on this clonotype: A much larger clone differs by one base, so this may be a read error. The rearrangement joins TRBV29-1 to TRBJ2-1; weak D call: TRBD2 (6 bases). The germline CDR1 and CDR2 sequences are SQVTM and ANQGSEA. There are 13 residues in the CDR3. The CDR3 sequence is CSATRDPSSEQLF. The CDR3, as DNA: TGCAGCGCTACGCGGGACCCATCTAGTGAGCAGCTCTTC.

This sequence joins TRBV3-1 and TRBJ2-3, with 10 bases aligning to TRBD1. Germline V gene lookup returns CDR1 LGHDT and CDR2 YNNKEL (reference sequence). V dropped 3 bases and J dropped 6; count of bases not matched to a gene: 3. CDR3 size: 14 residues. The CDR3 bases are TGTGCCAGCAGCCAGACAGGGGGCCGGGATACGCAGTATTTT. Amino acids: CASSQTGGRDTQYF.

The chain couples TRBV19 to TRBJ2-2, with a weak D call TRBD1 (5 bases). The CDR3 totals 15 residues. The germline gives CDR1 LNHDA, CDR2 SQIVND (reference sequence). Trimming removed 0 bases at V and 5 bases at J, with 10 bases between. CDR3 in DNA: TGTGCCAGTAGTATAGAAGGGGCAGGGACCGGGGAGCTGTTTTTT. Translated, it gives CASSIEGAGTGELFF.

This clonotype was recorded at least ten times. The DNA for the CDR3 is TGTGCCAGCTCTAAGGACAGGAAGGGCTCTGGAAACACCATATATTTT. It specifies CASSKDRKGSGNTIYF. The V gene is TRBV18, the J gene TRBJ1-3; TRBD1 agrees at 7 bases. V lost 6 bases, J lost 0 bases, and 8 bases stayed unmatched. Germline CDR1 and CDR2: KGHSH and LQKENI. This CDR3 is 16 amino acids long.

The V and J genes are TRBV20-1 and TRBJ2-7; the match to TRBD2 covers 14 bases. The J segment lost 2 bases and the V segment lost 5 bases, leaving 11 bases of the junction unmatched. The CDR3 runs to 17 residues. Germline-derived CDR1 and CDR2 are DFQATT and SNEGSKA (reference sequence). The CDR3 region is CSALGTSGRLGPYEQYF. CDR3 DNA sequence: TGCAGTGCTCTCGGGACTAGCGGGAGATTGGGCCCCTACGAGCAGTACTTC.

The J gene is TRBJ2-3, the V gene TRBV6-1, with 8 bases matching TRBD1. In germline, CDR1 is MNHNS, CDR2 SASEGT. The J segment lost 2 bases and the V segment lost 8 bases, leaving 18 bases of the junction unmatched. This CDR3 comprises 18 residues. The CDR3 DNA reads TGTGCCAGCGGGGGACAGGAGGCCACTTCCTCTCTCACAGATACGCAGTATTTT. The encoded protein is CASGGQEATSSLTDTQYF.

This clonotype appeared many times. The chain joins TRBV4-1 to TRBJ2-7, with 7 bases that match TRBD2. The V gene end was trimmed by 0 bases and the J gene end by 0 bases; junction bases not matched to a gene: 2. The germline V gene has CDR1 MGHRA and CDR2 YSYEKL. The CDR3 runs to 15 residues. The CDR3 bases are TGCGCCAGCAGCCAAGAGGGGACTAACTCCTACGAGCAGTACTTC. Protein sequence: CASSQEGTNSYEQYF.

This clonotype was picked up a small number of times. One end of the junction fails to match germline, which may point to a read error. V gene TRBV19 combines with J gene TRBJ2-3; 11 nucleotides match TRBD2. The CDR3 is made up of 15 amino acids. Germline lookup yields CDR1 LNHDA and CDR2 SQIVND (reference sequence). The CDR3 DNA follows: TGTACCAGTAGTCCAATAGCGGGAGGGACAGATACGCAGTATTTT. As protein: CTSSPIAGGTDTQYF. The full variable domain, its missing parts supplied by reference TRBV19 and TRBJ2-3, is DGGITQSPKYLFRKEGQNVTLSCEQNLNHDAMYWYRQDPGQGLRLIYYSQIVNDFQKGDIAEGYSVSREKKESFPLTVTSAQKNPTAFYLCTSSPIAGGTDTQYFGPGTRLTVL.